The entry that follows covers one T cell receptor beta chain sequence. Its antigen is unknown. In this entry, gene names and germline sequences are mouse ones. The CDR3 goes on 1 residue after the read ends, and that part is filled in from the germline J gene. These data are taken from a study of tissue T cells after allogeneic stem cell transplantation (dated by TCRdb to the early 2020s). The study in broad terms: The study profiled TCR beta repertoires across many tissues from research autopsies of patients with and without GVHD, plus mouse models of GVHD. On the human side, the study was prospective and observational, with no blinding or randomization.

Libraries were built with the immunoSEQ multiplex PCR assay. Adaptive Biotechnologies performed TCRbeta CDR3 sequencing at survey depth and reported CDR3 sequences, V/J genes, productive frequency, and template counts. TCR beta CDR3 regions were amplified from genomic DNA rather than RNA. As for how the authors treated the data: Jensen-Shannon divergence was used to quantify pairwise repertoire overlap between tissues, with a value of 1 meaning complete divergence and a value of 0 meaning identical repertoires. Based on pairwise JSD values, tissues were grouped by single-linkage agglomerative hierarchical clustering, and the results were shown as dendrograms. All patient samples were analyzed with GLIPH2 using simulation_depth 1000, kmer_min_depth 3 and cdr3_length_cutoff 8, and only groups containing more than two unique CDR3s were kept. In a standardized tissue-overlap score, Jaccard GLIPH-group overlap across patients was extrapolated to a standard repertoire size of 1000 clones. Linear mixed-effect models, with tissue as a fixed effect and individual as a random effect, were used to test how diversity related to clinical or experimental variables. Not all clones reach the TCRdb copy of this immuneACCESS table, which keeps in-frame sequences only. Checked studies attribute under half of the gap to unresolved V genes and leave the rest unexplained. That table gives V, J and clone size, and the DNA gave D and trimming. Counted in this sample were roughly 5,400 clones; 40% of them appeared once. Roughly a quarter of the sample is held by the ten biggest clonotypes.

This specimen's time point label, per the study, means: mouse harvest day 14 after allogeneic transplant. Each mouse graft, delivered by tail vein injection, combined 10^6 splenic CD5+ T cells with 10^7 T-cell-depleted bone marrow cells. To model GVHD in mice, a major MHC-mismatch B6 (H2b) into BALB/c (H2d) model was used, and tissues were profiled at day 7 or 14. On day 7 or 14 post-transplant, mouse tissues and retro-orbital blood were harvested with separate sterile tools for each animal, and livers were flushed beforehand. Before genomic DNA isolation with the DNeasy Blood & Tissue Kit, mouse tissues were minced with razor blades in buffered saline. Results and caveats for the whole study, not just this receptor: Which tissue TCRs were alloreactive or antigen-specific was not determined in the study, and some of the clones might have been host cells that persisted. Within patients, how anatomically similar tissues were was a major factor shaping TCR repertoire composition, regardless of disease or transplant status. Only a few T cell clones appeared in more than one patient, yet motif-based clustering showed tissue-specific repertoire signatures that were shared between patients. In both patients and mice, only a limited portion of the TCR repertoire detected in tissues was captured by blood and spleen T cells. The patient cohort was small and varied clinically, and sampling depth was recognized as a limitation.

The CDR3 contains 17 residues, cysteine and phenylalanine counted. The 48 bases shown cover part of the CDR3, and their frame starts at base 1. Trimming accounts for 1 base at V and 0 bases at J, while the number of junction bases matched to no gene is 4. Based on the germline V gene (reference sequence), the CDR1 and CDR2 sequences are NNHNN and SYGAGS. What was sequenced was gut tissue. The rearranged segments are TRBV13-2 and TRBJ1-6; TRBD1 agrees with 7 junctional bases. TRBJ1-6 is an open reading frame, and its role is uncertain. The sequence was obtained from a female BALB/c mouse given C57BL/6 T cells with graft-versus-host disease after an allogeneic hematopoietic cell transplant. The CDR3 corresponds to CASGDRQGVSYNSPLYF. Partial CDR3 DNA: TGTGCCAGCGGTGATCGGCAGGGGGTTTCCTATAATTCGCCCCTCTAC.